This entry is about one TCR beta chain. Assay: immunoSEQ multiplex PCR; the TCRdb copy retains only in-frame clones and omits some. The data contain 2,500,000 or so clones, 80% to 95% of them singletons. This CDR3 has 19 residues. V shed 1 base, J shed 3 bases, and the junction held 14 bases outside the gene matches. Germline lookup yields CDR1 SGHNT and CDR2 YYREEE (reference sequence). This sample stems from a study of shared clonotypes between healthy human individuals. The receptor was derived from a man between 18 and 29 years old in good health. Some clones in this sample may be carry-over from other donors' samples. The sequenced material came from naive CD4+ T cells from PBMCs. Documented subset: CD45RA+ positively selected. The chain couples TRBV5-4 to TRBJ2-7; TRBD2 agrees at 12 bases. This CDR3 is CASSLWALAGGSHGYEQYF. For the CDR3, the DNA is TGTGCCAGCAGCTTGTGGGCACTAGCGGGAGGCTCCCATGGCTACGAGCAGTACTTC.